This TCR beta chain emerged from a study of graft-versus-host responses after intestinal transplantation. Study-wide background: Grafts that recipients had were multivisceral, liver-intestinal, or isolated intestinal transplants.

The method was immunoSEQ multiplex PCR; TCRdb's version includes in-frame clones alone and lacks a portion of them. Here the sample spans tens of thousands of clones, 75% to 95% being singletons. Details on this clone: No antigen is known for it.

The CDR3 length is 14 residues. V lost 1 base, J lost 7 bases, and 13 bases lay in between. Germline V CDR1 and CDR2: MNHNS, SASEGT. The sequencing here drew on unstimulated CD8+ T cells sorted from spleen or lymph node cells, taken before intestinal transplant. This sequence originates from a human donor who received an intestinal transplant. V usage is TRBV6-1 and J usage is TRBJ1-2; D is unresolved. This CDR3 is CASSEGNGRSGYTF. Here the CDR3 DNA reads TGTGCCAGCAGTGAAGGGAACGGGCGCAGTGGCTACACCTTC.